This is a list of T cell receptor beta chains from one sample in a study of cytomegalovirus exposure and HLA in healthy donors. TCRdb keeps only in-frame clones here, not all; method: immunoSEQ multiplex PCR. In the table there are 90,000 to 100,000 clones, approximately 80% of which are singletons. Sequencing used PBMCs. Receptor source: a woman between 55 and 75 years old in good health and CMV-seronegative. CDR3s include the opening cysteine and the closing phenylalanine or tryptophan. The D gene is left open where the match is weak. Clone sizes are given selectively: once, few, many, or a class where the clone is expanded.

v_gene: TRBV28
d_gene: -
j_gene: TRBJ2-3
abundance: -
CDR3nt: TGTGCCAGCACCCTGTGGCAATCCACAGATACGCAGTATTTT
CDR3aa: CASTLWQSTDTQYF

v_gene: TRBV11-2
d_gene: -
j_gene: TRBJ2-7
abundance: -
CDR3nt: TGTGCCAGCAGCCCCGGACTATGGGAGCAGTACTTC
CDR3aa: CASSPGLWEQYF

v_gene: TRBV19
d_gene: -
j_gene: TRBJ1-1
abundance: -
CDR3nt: TGTGCCAGTAGTATTTCCCCGGGTGAAGCTTTCTTT
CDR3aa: CASSISPGEAFF

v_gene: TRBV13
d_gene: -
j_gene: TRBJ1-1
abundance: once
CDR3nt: TGTGCCAGCAGCTTGACAGGTATTCCTGAAGCTTTCTTT
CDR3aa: CASSLTGIPEAFF

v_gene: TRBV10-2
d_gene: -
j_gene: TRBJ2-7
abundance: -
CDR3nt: TGCGCCAGCACGCCAGGGGGGTCCTACGAGCAGTACTTC
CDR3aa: CASTPGGSYEQYF

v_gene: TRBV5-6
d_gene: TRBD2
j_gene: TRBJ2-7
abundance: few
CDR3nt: TGTGCCAGCAGTCCGGGGGGGGATGAGCAGTACTTC
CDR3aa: CASSPGGDEQYF

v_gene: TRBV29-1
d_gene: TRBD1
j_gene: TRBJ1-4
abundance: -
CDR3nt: TGCAGCGTAGGAGGGACAGTCAATGAAAAACTGTTTTTT
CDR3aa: CSVGGTVNEKLFF

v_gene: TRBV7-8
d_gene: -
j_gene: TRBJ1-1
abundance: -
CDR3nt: TGTGCCAGCAGCGCACTCCTCGACACTGAAGCTTTCTTT
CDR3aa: CASSALLDTEAFF

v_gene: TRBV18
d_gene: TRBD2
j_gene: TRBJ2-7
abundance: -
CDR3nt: TGTGCCAGCTCACAGGGAGGGTCAAGCTACGAGCAGTACTTC
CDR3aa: CASSQGGSSYEQYF

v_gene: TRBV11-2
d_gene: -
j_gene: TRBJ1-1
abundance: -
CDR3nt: TGTGCCAGCAGCCCCGGGGGGAGAATCCTGAACACTGAAGCTTTCTTT
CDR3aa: CASSPGGRILNTEAFF

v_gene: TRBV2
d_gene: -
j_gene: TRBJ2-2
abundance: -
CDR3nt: TGTGCCAGCAGTATAGACTTTACGAACACCGGGGAGCTGTTTTTT
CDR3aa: CASSIDFTNTGELFF

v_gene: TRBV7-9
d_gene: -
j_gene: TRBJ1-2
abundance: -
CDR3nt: TGTGCCAGCAGCCCCGGGGACTACACCTTC
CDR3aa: CASSPGDYTF

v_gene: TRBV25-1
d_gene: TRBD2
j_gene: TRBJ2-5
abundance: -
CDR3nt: TGTGCCAGCAGTGAGGGACTAGCTCGGGTGGAGACCCAGTACTTC
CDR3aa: CASSEGLARVETQYF

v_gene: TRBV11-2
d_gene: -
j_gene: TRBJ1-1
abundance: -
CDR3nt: TGTGCCAGCAGCTTAGGCAGGGTAGGGACTGAAGCTTTCTTT
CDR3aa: CASSLGRVGTEAFF

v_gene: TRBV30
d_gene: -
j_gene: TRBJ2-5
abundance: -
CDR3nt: TGTGCCTGGAGCCTCGGAGAGACCCAGTACTTC
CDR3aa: CAWSLGETQYF

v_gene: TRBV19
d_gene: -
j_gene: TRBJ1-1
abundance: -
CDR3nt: TGTGCCAGTAGGGGGGCATGGGGGGGTCGAGAGACTGAAGCTTTCTTT
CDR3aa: CASRGAWGGRETEAFF

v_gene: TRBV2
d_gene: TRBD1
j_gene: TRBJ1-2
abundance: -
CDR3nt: TGTGCCAGCAGCCGGACAGGCTATGGCTACACCTTC
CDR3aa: CASSRTGYGYTF

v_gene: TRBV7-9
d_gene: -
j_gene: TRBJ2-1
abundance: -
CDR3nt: TGTGCCAGCAGCTGGAGGGAATCCTACAATGAGCAGTTCTTC
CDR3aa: CASSWRESYNEQFF

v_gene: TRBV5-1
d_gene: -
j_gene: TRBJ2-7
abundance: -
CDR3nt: TGCGCCAGCAGCTTGGGGCGGCCCGACTACGAGCAGTACTTC
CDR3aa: CASSLGRPDYEQYF

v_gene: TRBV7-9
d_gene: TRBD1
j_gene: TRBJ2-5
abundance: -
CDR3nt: TGTGCCAGCAGCTTAGGGACAGGGCGGTTGGAGACCCAGTACTTC
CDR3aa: CASSLGTGRLETQYF

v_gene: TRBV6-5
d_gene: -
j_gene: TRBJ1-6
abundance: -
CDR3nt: TGTGCCAGCAAAAGACCGAGGCGGAATTCACCCCTCCACTTT
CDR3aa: CASKRPRRNSPLHF

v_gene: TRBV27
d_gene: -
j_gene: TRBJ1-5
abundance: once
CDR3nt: TGTGCCAGCAGTCCCTGGGGGAGGGGTGGTCAGCCCCAGCATTTT
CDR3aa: CASSPWGRGGQPQHF

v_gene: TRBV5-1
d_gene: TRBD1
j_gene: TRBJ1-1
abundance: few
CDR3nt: TGCGCCAGCAGCTTCAGGGGGCTTAACACTGAAGCTTTCTTT
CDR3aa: CASSFRGLNTEAFF

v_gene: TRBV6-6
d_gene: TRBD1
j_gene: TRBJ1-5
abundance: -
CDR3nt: TGTGCCAGCAGTTACCGACAGGGAAATCAGCCCCAGCATTTT
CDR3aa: CASSYRQGNQPQHF

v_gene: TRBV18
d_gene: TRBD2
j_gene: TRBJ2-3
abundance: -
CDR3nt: TGTGCCAGCTCACCACGTACGGGGGGGACAGATACGCAGTATTTT
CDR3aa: CASSPRTGGTDTQYF

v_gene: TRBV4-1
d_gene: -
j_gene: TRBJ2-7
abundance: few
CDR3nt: TGCGCCAGCAGCCATGTGCTAAGAGGAGGTCACGAGCAGTACTTC
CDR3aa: CASSHVLRGGHEQYF

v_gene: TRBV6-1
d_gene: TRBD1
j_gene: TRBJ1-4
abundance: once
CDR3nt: TGTGCCAGCAGTCAGGGGGCCGGAGGCGAAAAACTGTTTTTT
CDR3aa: CASSQGAGGEKLFF

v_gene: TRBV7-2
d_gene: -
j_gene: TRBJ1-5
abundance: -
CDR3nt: TGTGCCAGCAGCCGGGGGGGAAATCAGCCCCAGCATTTT
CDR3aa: CASSRGGNQPQHF

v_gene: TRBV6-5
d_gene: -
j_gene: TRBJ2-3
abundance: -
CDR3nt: TGTGCCAGCAGTGCTGACAGTGAAACAGATACGCAGTATTTT
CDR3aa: CASSADSETDTQYF

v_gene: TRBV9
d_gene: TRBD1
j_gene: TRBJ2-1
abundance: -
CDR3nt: TGTGCCAGCAGCCCGAACAGGGGGCCTGAGCAGTTCTTC
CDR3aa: CASSPNRGPEQFF

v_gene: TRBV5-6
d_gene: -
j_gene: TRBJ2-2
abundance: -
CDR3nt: TGTGCCAGCAGCTTGGTTCCAGGGGCGCCCGGGGAGCTGTTTTTT
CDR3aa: CASSLVPGAPGELFF

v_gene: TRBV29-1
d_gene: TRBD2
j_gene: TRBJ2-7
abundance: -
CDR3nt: TGCAGCGCCAAGGGACTAGCGGGAGAGTACGAGCAGTACTTC
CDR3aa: CSAKGLAGEYEQYF

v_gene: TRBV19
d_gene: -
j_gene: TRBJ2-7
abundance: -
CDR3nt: TGTGCCAACCGGACCCTGAGGGACGAGCAGTACTTC
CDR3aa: CANRTLRDEQYF

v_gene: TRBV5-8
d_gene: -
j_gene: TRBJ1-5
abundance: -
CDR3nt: TGTGCCAGCAGCTTGCGGGGGTTTGAGCCCCAGCATTTT
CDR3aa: CASSLRGFEPQHF

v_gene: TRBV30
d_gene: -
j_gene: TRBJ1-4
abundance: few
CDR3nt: TGTGCCTGGAGTTCGGCGGGGACCGCTCCCACTAATGAAAAACTGTTTTTT
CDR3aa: CAWSSAGTAPTNEKLFF

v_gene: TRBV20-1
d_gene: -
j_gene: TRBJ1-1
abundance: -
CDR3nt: TGCAGTGCTAGTGGGCAGGATGAAGCTTTCTTT
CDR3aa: CSASGQDEAFF

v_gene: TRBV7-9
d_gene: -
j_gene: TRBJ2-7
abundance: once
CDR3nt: TGTGCCAGCAGCTTAGGTCTCGAGCAGTACTTC
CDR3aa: CASSLGLEQYF

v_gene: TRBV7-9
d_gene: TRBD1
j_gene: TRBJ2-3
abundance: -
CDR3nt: TGTGCCAGCAGCTTATCCGGGACAGGGATGAGAGATACGCAGTATTTT
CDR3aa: CASSLSGTGMRDTQYF

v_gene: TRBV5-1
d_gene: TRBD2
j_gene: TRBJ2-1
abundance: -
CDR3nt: TGCGCCAGCAGCAAAGATAGCGGGATTCACAATGAGCAGTTCTTC
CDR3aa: CASSKDSGIHNEQFF

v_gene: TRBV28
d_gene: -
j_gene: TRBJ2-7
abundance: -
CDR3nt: TGTGCCAGCAGTTTACCAGGGCAGACCTACGAGCAGTACTTC
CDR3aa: CASSLPGQTYEQYF

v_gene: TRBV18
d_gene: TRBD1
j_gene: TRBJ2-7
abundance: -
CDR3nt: TGTGCCAGCTCACCGGGGACAGCCTACGAGCAGTACTTC
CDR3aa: CASSPGTAYEQYF

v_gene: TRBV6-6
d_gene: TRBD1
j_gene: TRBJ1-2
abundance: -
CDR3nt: TGTGCCAGCAGCCCCGACAGGGGAGGAGGCTACACCTTC
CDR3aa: CASSPDRGGGYTF

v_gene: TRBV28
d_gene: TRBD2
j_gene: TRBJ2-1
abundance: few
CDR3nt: TGTGCCAGCAGTTTACGGGGGAGGGGTTACAATGAGCAGTTCTTC
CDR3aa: CASSLRGRGYNEQFF

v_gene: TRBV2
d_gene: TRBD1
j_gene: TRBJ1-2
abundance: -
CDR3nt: TGTGCCGGAGGGGGGCAGGGGGCGTGGACGGACTATGGCTACACCTTC
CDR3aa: CAGGGQGAWTDYGYTF

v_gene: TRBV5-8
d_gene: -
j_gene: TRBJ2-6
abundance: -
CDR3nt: TGTGCCAGCGGCTCCGGGGACTCTGGGGCCAACGTCCTGACTTTC
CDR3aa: CASGSGDSGANVLTF

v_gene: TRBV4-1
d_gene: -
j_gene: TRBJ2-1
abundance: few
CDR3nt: TGCGCCAGCAGCCAAGGCCGACAGGTTTACAATGAGCAGTTCTTC
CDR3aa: CASSQGRQVYNEQFF

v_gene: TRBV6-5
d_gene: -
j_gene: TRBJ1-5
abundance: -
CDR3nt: TGTGCCAGTCGGCGGGGCAGTAATCAGCCCCAGCATTTT
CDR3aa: CASRRGSNQPQHF

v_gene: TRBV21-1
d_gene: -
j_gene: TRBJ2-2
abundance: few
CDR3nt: TGTGCCAGCAGCAAAGCGGCAGGGACACCTGAGAACACCGGGGAGCTGTTTTTT
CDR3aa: CASSKAAGTPENTGELFF